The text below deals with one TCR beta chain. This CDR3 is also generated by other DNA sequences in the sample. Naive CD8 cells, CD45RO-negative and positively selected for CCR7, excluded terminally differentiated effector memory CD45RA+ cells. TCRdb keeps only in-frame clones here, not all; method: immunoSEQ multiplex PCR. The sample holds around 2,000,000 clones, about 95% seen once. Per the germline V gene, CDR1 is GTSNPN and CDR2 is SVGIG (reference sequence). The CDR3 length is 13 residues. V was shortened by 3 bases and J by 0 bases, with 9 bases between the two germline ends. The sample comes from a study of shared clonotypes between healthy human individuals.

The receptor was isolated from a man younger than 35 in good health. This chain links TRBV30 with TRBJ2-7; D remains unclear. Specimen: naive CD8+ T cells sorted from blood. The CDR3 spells CAWRGLSSYEQYF. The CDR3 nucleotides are TGTGCCTGGAGGGGTCTGAGCTCCTACGAGCAGTACTTC.